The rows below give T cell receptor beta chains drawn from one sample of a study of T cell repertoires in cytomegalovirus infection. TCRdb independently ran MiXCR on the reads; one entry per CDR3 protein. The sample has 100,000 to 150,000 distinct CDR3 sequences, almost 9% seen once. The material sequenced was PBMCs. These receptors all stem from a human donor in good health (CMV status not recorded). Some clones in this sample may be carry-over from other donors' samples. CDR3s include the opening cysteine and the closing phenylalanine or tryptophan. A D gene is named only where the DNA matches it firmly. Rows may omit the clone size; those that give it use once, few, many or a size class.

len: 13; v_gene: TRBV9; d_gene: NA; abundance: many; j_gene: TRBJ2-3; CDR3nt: TGTGCCAGCAGCCCTGCGATCACAGATACGCAGTATTTT; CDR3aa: CASSPAITDTQYF
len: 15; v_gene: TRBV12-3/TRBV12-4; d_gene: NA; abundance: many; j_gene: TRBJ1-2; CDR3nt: TGTGCCAGCAGCCCAAGCGGATCCAAACACTATGGCTACACCTTC; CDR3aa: CASSPSGSKHYGYTF
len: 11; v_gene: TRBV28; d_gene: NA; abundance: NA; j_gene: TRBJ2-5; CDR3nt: TGTGCCAGCAGTTCCCGGGAGAGCCAGTCCTTC; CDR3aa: CASSSRESQSF
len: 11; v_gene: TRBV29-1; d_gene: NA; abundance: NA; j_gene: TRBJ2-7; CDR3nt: TGCAGCGTTGAATGGGGGGATCAGCAGTACTTC; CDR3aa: CSVEWGDQQYF
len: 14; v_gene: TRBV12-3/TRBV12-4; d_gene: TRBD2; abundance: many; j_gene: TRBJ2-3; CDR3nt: TGTGCCAGCAGTCACAGCGGGAGGGCAGATACGCAGTATTTT; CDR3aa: CASSHSGRADTQYF
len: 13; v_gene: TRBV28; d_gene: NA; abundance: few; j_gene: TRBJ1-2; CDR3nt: TGTGCCAGCAGTAATCCTCATAACTATGGCTACACCTTC; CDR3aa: CASSNPHNYGYTF
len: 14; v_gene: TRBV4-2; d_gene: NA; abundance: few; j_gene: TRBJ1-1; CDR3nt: TGTGCCAGCAGCCCCACCAGTATGAACACTGAAGCTTTCTTT; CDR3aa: CASSPTSMNTEAFF
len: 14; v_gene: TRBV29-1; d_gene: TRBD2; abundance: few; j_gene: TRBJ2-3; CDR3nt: TGCAGCGTATATGGACTAGCGGGGACAGATACGCAGTATTTT; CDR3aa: CSVYGLAGTDTQYF
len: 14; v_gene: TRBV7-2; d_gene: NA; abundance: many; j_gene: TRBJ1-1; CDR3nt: TGTGCCAGCAGCTCCGTGGGACTTAACACTGAAGCTTTCTTT; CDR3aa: CASSSVGLNTEAFF
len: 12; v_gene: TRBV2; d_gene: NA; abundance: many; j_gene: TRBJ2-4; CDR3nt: TGTGCCAGCAGTGAGGGCACGAACATTCAGTACTTC; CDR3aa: CASSEGTNIQYF
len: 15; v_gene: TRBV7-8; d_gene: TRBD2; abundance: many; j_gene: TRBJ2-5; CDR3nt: TGTGCCAGCAGCCAAACTAGCGGGGGCGTGAAGACCCAGTACTTC; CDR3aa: CASSQTSGGVKTQYF
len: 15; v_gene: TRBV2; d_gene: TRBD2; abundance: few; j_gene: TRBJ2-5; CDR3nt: TGTGCCAGCAGGGCTACTAGCGGGGGACAAGAGACCCAGTACTTC; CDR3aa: CASRATSGGQETQYF
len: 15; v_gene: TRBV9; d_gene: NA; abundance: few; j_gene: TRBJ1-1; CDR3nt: TGTGCCAGCAGCGTAGACCCGGGCATGAACACTGAAGCTTTCTTT; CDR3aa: CASSVDPGMNTEAFF
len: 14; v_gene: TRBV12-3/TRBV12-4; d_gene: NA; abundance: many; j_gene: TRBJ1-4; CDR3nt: TGTGCCAGCAGCCAGAACGGGTTCAATGAAAAACTGTTTTTT; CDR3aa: CASSQNGFNEKLFF
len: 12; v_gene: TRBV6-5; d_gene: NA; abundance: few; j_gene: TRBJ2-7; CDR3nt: TGTGCCAGCAGTTACGACAGTCACGAGCAGTACTTC; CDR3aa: CASSYDSHEQYF
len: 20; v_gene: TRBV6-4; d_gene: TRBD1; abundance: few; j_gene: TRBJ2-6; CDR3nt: TGTGCCAGCAGTGACACCCCACGGGACAGCCTTTTCTCTGGGGCCAACGTCCTGACTTTC; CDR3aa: CASSDTPRDSLFSGANVLTF
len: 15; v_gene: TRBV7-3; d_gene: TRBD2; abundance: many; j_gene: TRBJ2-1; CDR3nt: TGTGCCAGCAGCACCACTAGCGGGGGAAACAATGAGCAGTTCTTC; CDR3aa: CASSTTSGGNNEQFF
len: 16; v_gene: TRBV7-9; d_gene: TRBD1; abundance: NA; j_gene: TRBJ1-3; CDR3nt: TGTGCCATTGCGGGACAGGGGTCGACCTCTGGAAACACCATATATTTT; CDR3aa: CAIAGQGSTSGNTIYF
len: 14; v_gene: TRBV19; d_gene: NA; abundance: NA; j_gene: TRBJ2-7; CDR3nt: TGTGCCAGTAGTCTGGGGACTCATACCTACGAGCAGTACTTC; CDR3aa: CASSLGTHTYEQYF
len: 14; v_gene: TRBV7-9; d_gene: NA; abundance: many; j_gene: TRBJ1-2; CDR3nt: TGTGCCAGCAGTACTACCGGGACAAGTTATGGCTACACCTTC; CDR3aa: CASSTTGTSYGYTF
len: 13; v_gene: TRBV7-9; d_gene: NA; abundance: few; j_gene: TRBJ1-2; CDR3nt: TGTGCCAGCAGCTTCCCGCAGAACTATGGCTACACCTTC; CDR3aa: CASSFPQNYGYTF
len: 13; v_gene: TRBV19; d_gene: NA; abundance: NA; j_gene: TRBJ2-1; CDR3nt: TGTGCCAGTAGTTCGGCCTCCTACAATGAGCAGTTCTTC; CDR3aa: CASSSASYNEQFF
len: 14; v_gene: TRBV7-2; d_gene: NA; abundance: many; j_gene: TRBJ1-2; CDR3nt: TGTGCCAGCAGCTTATCGGGAGGGGGAGATGGCTACACCTTC; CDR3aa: CASSLSGGGDGYTF
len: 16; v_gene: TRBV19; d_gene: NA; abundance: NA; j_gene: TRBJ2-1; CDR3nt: TGTGCCAGTAGTATATTACTACAGGGAATACGCAATGAGCAGTTCTTC; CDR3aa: CASSILLQGIRNEQFF
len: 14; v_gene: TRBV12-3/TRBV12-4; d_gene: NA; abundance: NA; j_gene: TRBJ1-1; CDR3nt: TGTGCCAGCAGGCGACAGGTGATGAACACTGAAGCTTTCTTT; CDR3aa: CASRRQVMNTEAFF
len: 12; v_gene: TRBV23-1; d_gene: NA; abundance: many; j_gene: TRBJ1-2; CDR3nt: TGCGCCAGCAGTCAATCGGCAGGGTCTGGCACCTTC; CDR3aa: CASSQSAGSGTF
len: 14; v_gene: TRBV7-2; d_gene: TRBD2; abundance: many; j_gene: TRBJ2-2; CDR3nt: TGTGCCAGCAGCCCCGGACTAGGTGCCGGGGAGCTGTTTTTT; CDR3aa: CASSPGLGAGELFF
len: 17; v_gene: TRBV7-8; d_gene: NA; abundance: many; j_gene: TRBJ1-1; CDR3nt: TGTGCCAGCAGCTTAGGGGCACGGACAGTCGGAAACACTGAAGCTTTCTTT; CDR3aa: CASSLGARTVGNTEAFF
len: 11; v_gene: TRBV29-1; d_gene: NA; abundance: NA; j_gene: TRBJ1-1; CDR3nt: TGCAGCGCTTTAAACACGGGTGAAGCTTTCTTT; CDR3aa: CSALNTGEAFF
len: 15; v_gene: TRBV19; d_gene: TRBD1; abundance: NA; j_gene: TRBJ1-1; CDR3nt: TGTTGTTCGAGCCGGGACAGGGGGCTCGGCACTGAAGCTTTCTTT; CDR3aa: CCSSRDRGLGTEAFF
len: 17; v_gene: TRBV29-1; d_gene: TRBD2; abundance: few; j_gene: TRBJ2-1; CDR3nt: TGCAGCGCTCCGGGACTAGCGCTCCTCGACCCCTACAATGAGCAGTTCTTC; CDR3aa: CSAPGLALLDPYNEQFF
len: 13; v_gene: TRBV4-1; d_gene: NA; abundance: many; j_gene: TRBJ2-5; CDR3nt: TGCGCCAGCAGCCAAGATCGCAGAGAGACCCAGTACTTC; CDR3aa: CASSQDRRETQYF
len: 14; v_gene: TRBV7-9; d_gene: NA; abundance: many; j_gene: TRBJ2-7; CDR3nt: TGTGCCAGCAGTTCATCCCTTGTACCCTACGAGCAGTACTTC; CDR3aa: CASSSSLVPYEQYF
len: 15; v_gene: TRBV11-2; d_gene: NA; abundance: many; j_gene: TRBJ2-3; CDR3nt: TGTGCCAGCAGCTTAGCCGGGTGGGGCACAGATACGCAGTATTTT; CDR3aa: CASSLAGWGTDTQYF
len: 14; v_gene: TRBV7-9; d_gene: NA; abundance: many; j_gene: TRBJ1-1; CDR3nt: TGTGCCAGCAGCGGAGAACTGAGGAACACTGAAGCTTTCTTT; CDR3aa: CASSGELRNTEAFF
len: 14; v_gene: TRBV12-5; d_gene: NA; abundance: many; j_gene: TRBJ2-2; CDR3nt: TGTGCTAGTGGTTTGGTCCCCGGCTACGGGGAGCTGTTTTTT; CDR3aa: CASGLVPGYGELFF
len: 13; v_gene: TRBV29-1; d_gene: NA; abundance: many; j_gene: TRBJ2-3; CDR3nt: TGCAGCGTTGTACGGGGAAGCACAGATACGCAGTATTTT; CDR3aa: CSVVRGSTDTQYF
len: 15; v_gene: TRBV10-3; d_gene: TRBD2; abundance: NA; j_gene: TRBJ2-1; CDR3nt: TGTGCCATCAGTGAGACTAGCGGTTCCTACAATGAGCAGTTCTTC; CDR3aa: CAISETSGSYNEQFF
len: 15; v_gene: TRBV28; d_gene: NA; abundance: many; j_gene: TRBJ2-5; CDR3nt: NA; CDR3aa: CASSSSGEKVETQYF
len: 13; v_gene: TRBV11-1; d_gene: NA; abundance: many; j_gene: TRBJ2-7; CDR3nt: TGTGCCAGCAGCTTTCGAAGCCTGTACGAGCAGTACTTC; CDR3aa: CASSFRSLYEQYF
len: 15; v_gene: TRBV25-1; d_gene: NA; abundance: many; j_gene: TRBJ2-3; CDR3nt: TGTGCCAGCAGTGACGGACAGCTTCGCACAGATACGCAGTATTTT; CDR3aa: CASSDGQLRTDTQYF
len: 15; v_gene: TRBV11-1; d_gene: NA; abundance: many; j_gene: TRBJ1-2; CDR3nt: TGTGCCAGCAGCGACCCGACAAGAATATACTATGGCTACACCTTC; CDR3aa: CASSDPTRIYYGYTF
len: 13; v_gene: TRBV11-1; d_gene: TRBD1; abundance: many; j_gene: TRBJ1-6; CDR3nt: TGTGCCAGCAGCTCGGACAGGGATTCACCCCTCCACTTT; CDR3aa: CASSSDRDSPLHF
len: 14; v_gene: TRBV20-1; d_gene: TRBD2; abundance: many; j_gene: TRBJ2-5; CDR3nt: TGCAGTGCTGTACTAGCGGGGGGTGTCGAGACCCAGTACTTC; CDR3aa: CSAVLAGGVETQYF
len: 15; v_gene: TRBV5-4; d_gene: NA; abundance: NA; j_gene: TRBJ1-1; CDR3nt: TGTGCCAGCAGCTTTAGACAGACCGGTGTAGTTGAAGCTTTCTTT; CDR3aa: CASSFRQTGVVEAFF
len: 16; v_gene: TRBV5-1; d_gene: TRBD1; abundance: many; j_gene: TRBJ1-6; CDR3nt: TGCGCCAGCAGTCCATCAGCGGGACAGGGTAATTCACCCCTCCACTTT; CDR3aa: CASSPSAGQGNSPLHF
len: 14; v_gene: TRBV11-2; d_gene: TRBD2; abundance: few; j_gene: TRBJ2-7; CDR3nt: TGTGCCAGCAGCCTAGGACTAGCGGGAGGGGAGCAGTACTTC; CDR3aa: CASSLGLAGGEQYF
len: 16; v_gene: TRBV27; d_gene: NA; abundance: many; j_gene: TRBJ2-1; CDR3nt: TGTGCCAGCAGTCATCCGGGAGCTAACTCCTACAATGAGCAGTTCTTC; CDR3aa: CASSHPGANSYNEQFF
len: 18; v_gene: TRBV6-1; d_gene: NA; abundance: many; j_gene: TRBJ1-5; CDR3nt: TGTGCCAGCAATCGAAACGGACCGACAGGTCCTAAAAATCAGCCCCAGCATTTT; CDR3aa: CASNRNGPTGPKNQPQHF